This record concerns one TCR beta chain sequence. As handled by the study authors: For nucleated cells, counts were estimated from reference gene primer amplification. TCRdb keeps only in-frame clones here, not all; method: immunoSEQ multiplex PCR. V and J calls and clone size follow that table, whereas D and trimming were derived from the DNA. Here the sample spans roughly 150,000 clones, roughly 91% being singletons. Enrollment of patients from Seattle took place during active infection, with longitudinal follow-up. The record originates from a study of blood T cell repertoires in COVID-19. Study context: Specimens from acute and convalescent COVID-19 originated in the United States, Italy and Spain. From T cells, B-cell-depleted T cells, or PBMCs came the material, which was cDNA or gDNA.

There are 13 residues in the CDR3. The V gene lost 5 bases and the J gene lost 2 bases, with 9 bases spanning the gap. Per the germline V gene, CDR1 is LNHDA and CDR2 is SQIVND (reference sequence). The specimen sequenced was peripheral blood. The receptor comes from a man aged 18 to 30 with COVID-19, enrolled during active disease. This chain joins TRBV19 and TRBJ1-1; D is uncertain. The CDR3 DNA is TGTGCCAGTAGTGAACAGTCTAACACTGAAGCTTTCTTT. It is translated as CASSEQSNTEAFF. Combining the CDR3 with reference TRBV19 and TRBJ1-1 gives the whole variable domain DGGITQSPKYLFRKEGQNVTLSCEQNLNHDAMYWYRQDPGQGLRLIYYSQIVNDFQKGDIAEGYSVSREKKESFPLTVTSAQKNPTAFYLCASSEQSNTEAFFGQGTRLTVV.